This T cell receptor (beta chain) comes out of a study of cytomegalovirus exposure and HLA in healthy donors. About the study: Researchers previously reported finding about 110 million unique TCR beta sequences from 170 million or so T cells.

Worth noting for this clone: Its antigen is currently unknown.

With 60 Vbeta and 13 Jbeta primers, the PCR was carried out. The data were produced by immunoSEQ multiplex PCR, yet TCRdb's version contains in-frame clones alone and is incomplete. Found here are approximately 180,000 clones, roughly four fifths of them singletons; the top ten hold 1.5% to 2%. Whole-study findings and limits: Three chains tied to CMV proved CMV antigen-specific in vitro.

This sequence was found in a man younger than 35 in good health and CMV-seronegative. Material for sequencing was PBMCs.

CDR3 nucleotide sequence: TGTGCCAGCAGTGACCACTTCCGAGAGGACAGTTACTCTGGGGCCAACGTCCTGACTTTC. Residues: CASSDHFREDSYSGANVLTF. This rearrangement joins TRBV6-4 to TRBJ2-6; weak D call: TRBD1 (6 bases). CDR1 MRHNA and CDR2 SNTAGT come from the germline V gene. V was shortened by 2 bases and J by 0 bases, with 20 bases between the two germline ends. The CDR3 consists of 20 residues.